The T cell receptor beta chain described here comes from a study of cytomegalovirus exposure and HLA in healthy donors. The data were produced by immunoSEQ multiplex PCR, yet TCRdb's version contains in-frame clones alone and is incomplete. The sample has around 220,000 clones, about 91% seen once. Points from the study as a whole: There were approximately 150 TCR beta chains listed as cytomegalovirus-associated.

Notes on this clone: Its target is not known.

Sequenced: PBMCs. The TCR was taken from a young woman in good health and CMV-seronegative.

The CDR3 DNA follows: TGTGCCAGCAGCTCGAACCTCGGGACTAGCGGGAGAGAGCAGTTCTTC. This codes for CASSSNLGTSGREQFF. The rearrangement uses TRBV27 and TRBJ2-1; 14 bases map to TRBD2. Looked up from germline, CDR1 is MNHEY and CDR2 is SMNVEV (reference sequence). The CDR3 consists of 16 residues. V dropped 6 bases and J dropped 10; count of bases not matched to a gene: 11.